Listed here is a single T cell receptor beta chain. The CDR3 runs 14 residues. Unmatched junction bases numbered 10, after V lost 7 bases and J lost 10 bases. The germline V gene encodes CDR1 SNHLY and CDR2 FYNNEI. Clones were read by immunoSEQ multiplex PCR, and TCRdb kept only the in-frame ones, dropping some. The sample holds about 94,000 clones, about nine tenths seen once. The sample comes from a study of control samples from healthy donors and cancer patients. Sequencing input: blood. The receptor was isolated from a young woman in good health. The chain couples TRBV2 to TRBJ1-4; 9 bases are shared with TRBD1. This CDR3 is CASTTAGTGTKLFF. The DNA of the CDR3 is TGTGCCAGCACTACGGCCGGGACAGGGACAAAACTGTTTTTT.